This T cell receptor beta chain originates from a study of CD8 T cells in ankylosing spondylitis. At least ten counts were recorded for this clonotype. MiXCR, run by TCRdb on the 5' RACE reads, gives a single entry per CDR3 protein. The repertoire holds some 100,000 distinct CDR3 sequences, about 8.3% seen once, with about 9.6% in the top ten. Trimming removed 5 bases from V and 1 base from J, with 8 bases in between. Germline values: CDR1 SGHVS, CDR2 FNYEAQ. The CDR3 loop spans 13 amino acids. Sequenced: blood, either unsorted or a sorted T cell fraction (not recorded which). The sequence was obtained from a male donor with ankylosing spondylitis or in good health (not recorded which). This chain joins TRBV7-6 and TRBJ1-1; no clear D. The CDR3 nucleotides are TGTGCCAGCAGCGCCCAGACGAACACTGAAGCTTTCTTT. This gives the protein CASSAQTNTEAFF.